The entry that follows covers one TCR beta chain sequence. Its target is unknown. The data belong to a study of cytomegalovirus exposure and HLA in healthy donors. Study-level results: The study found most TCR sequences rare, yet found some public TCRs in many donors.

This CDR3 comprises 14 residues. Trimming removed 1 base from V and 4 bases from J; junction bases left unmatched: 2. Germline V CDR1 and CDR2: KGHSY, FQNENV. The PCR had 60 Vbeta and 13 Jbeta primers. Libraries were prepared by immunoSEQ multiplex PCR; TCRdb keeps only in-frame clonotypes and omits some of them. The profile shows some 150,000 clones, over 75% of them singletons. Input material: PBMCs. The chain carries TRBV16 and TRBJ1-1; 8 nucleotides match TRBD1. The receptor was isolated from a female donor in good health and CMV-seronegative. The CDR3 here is CASSQYRGATEAFF. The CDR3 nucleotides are TGTGCCAGCAGCCAATACAGGGGGGCCACTGAAGCTTTCTTT.